This T cell receptor (beta chain) derives from a study of T cell responses to AZD1222 COVID-19 vaccine. Study-wide findings and caveats: Vaccine-associated CD4 TCRs spanned spike, dominant at 160-218 and 743-854.

The CDR3 runs to 16 residues. V shed 1 base and J shed 2 bases, with 14 bases lying between them. The germline V gene has CDR1 SGHTA and CDR2 FQGNSA. A word on this clone: Its antigen is still unknown.

Produced via immunoSEQ multiplex PCR; TCRdb's table is partial and in-frame only. Altogether around 140,000 clones are present, roughly 90% being singletons, with the ten largest covering roughly 1.7%. The sequence derives from an adult who received the AZD1222 COVID-19 vaccine. The V gene is TRBV7-2, the J gene TRBJ1-2; D unresolved. Sequenced material: peripheral blood, taken 28 days after the second AZD1222 dose. CDR3 protein: CASSLVVGRGNYGYTF. DNA for the CDR3: TGTGCCAGCAGCTTAGTGGTCGGTCGGGGAAACTATGGCTACACCTTC.